The 27 T cell receptor beta chains in this list originate from one sample, sequenced in a study of control samples from healthy donors and cancer patients. This table comes from immunoSEQ multiplex PCR, and its TCRdb copy is limited to in-frame clones, with some not included. This sample has tens of thousands of clones, with approximately 89% found just once. Sample: PBMCs. These receptors came from a man aged 55-75 years with colorectal cancer.

The chain joins TRBV19 to TRBJ2-1; D could derive from TRBD1 or TRBD2 (5 bases each). V dropped 6 bases and J dropped 5 bases, with 11 bases sitting between them. The length of the CDR3 is 13 residues. Per germline, CDR1 LNHDA and CDR2 SQIVND (reference sequence). The CDR3 sequence: CASSPGTNNEQFF. Here the CDR3 DNA reads TGTGCCAGTAGCCCCGGGACCAACAATGAGCAGTTCTTC.

This sequence joins TRBV5-4 and TRBJ2-2, with D uncertain. Germline V gene data show CDR1 as SGHNT and CDR2 as YYREEE (reference sequence). This CDR3 is built from 14 residues. The V end lost 0 bases, the J end lost 4 bases, and 7 bases lay between the germline ends. The CDR3 DNA is TGTGCCAGCAGCTTGGAGGGCCCCACCGGGGAGCTGTTTTTT. Protein sequence: CASSLEGPTGELFF.

The V call is TRBV6-5, the J call TRBJ2-1, with 16 bases fitting TRBD2. The V and J ends lost 7 bases and 8 bases, in that order; junction bases with no gene match: 5. Germline CDR1 and CDR2: MNHEY and SVGAGI. The CDR3 is 15 amino acids. The CDR3 sequence is CASTDGTSGGDEQFF. In DNA, the CDR3 is TGTGCCAGCACCGACGGGACTAGCGGGGGGGATGAGCAGTTCTTC.

This chain connects TRBV2 to TRBJ2-5; D is undetermined. Trimming took off 0 bases at V and 2 bases at J, with 16 bases between the two ends. Germline-derived CDR1 and CDR2 are SNHLY and FYNNEI. This CDR3 has 17 residues. The CDR3 DNA sequence: TGTGCCAGCAGTGAAGCTGGCCGGTGGGGTAAACAAGAGACCCAGTACTTC. Its protein is CASSEAGRWGKQETQYF.

The genes are TRBV25-1 and TRBJ2-5, with 16 nucleotides matching TRBD2. The CDR3 sequence is 17 residues long. The V gene's germline CDR1 is MGHDK and CDR2 SYGVNS. V gave up 5 bases and J gave up 5 bases; unmatched junction bases: 8. Here the CDR3 DNA reads TGTGCCAGCAGTTTCCTGGGACTAGCGGGGGGGCAGGAGACCCAGTACTTC. Protein: CASSFLGLAGGQETQYF.

This chain connects TRBV27 to TRBJ2-7; 8 nucleotides align to TRBD2. J gave up 1 base and V 3 bases, and 5 bases lay outside the gene matches. Looked up from germline, CDR1 is MNHEY and CDR2 is SMNVEV (reference sequence). The CDR3 consists of 15 residues. CDR3: CASSFREGRSYEQYF. The CDR3 DNA sequence: TGTGCCAGCAGTTTCCGGGAGGGCAGGTCCTACGAGCAGTACTTC.

The chain employs TRBV5-1 and TRBJ2-1; D call uncertain. The CDR3 spans 12 residues. The V and J ends lost 5 bases and 2 bases respectively, with 5 bases between them. The germline CDR1 and CDR2 sequences are SGHRS and YFSETQ. The CDR3 spells CASSGAYNEQFF. The CDR3 nucleotides read TGCGCCAGCAGTGGGGCCTACAATGAGCAGTTCTTC.

The genes are TRBV5-1 and TRBJ2-7, with a tentative D call TRBD1 (5 bases). CDR1 is SGHRS, CDR2 YFSETQ, per germline. The V end lost 5 bases, the J end lost 0 bases, and 15 bases lay between the germline ends. CDR3 length: 15 residues. This CDR3 reads CASSLFQGSSYEQYF. The DNA of the CDR3 is TGCGCCAGCAGTCTATTCCAGGGTAGCTCCTACGAGCAGTACTTC.

The chain recombines TRBV28 with TRBJ2-7; D is ambiguous. The germline CDR1 and CDR2 sequences are MDHEN and SYDVKM. V lost 6 bases and J lost 4, with 16 bases in between. The CDR3 is 14 residues long. CDR3 DNA: TGTGCCAGCAGCCCAGGAACCGCTTGGTACGAGCAGTACTTC. Translated, it gives CASSPGTAWYEQYF.

The chain employs TRBV6-5 and TRBJ1-2, with 8 bases lining up with TRBD1. The ends lost 4 bases at V and 8 bases at J; junction bases unmatched: 9. This CDR3 spans 14 amino acids. Germline CDR1 MNHEY, CDR2 SVGAGI. The DNA for the CDR3 is TGTGCCAGCAGTTCGCATGGACAGGGTTTAGGCTACACCTTC. Translating gives CASSSHGQGLGYTF.

This rearrangement joins TRBV6-5 to TRBJ1-6; TRBD1 aligns across 8 bases. The CDR3 loop spans 13 amino acids. J gave up 7 bases and V 6 bases, and 2 bases lay outside the gene matches. Germline V CDR1 and CDR2: MNHEY, SVGAGI. The DNA for the CDR3 is TGTGCCAGCAGCCGGACAGGGAATTCACCCCTCCACTTT. Encoded protein: CASSRTGNSPLHF.

The CDR3 DNA is TGTGCCAGCAGCGTAGCGGGGGGTTCCAACGAGCAGTACTTC. It is translated as CASSVAGGSNEQYF. The chain recombines TRBV2 with TRBJ2-7; 10 bases line up with TRBD2. There are 14 residues in the CDR3. Germline V lookup: CDR1 SNHLY, CDR2 FYNNEI. V gave up 6 bases and J gave up 5 bases; unmatched junction bases: 7.

The CDR3 nucleotides are TGTGCCAGCAGCTTAGGAGAACTGATCAATCAGCCCCAGCATTTT. Its protein is CASSLGELINQPQHF. The chain employs TRBV7-9 and TRBJ1-5; D is uncertain. The length of the CDR3 is 15 residues. Trimming shortened V by 1 base and J by 3 bases, and 10 bases separated the two germline ends. The germline gives CDR1 SEHNR, CDR2 FQNEAQ (reference sequence). Using reference TRBV7-9 and TRBJ1-5 for the parts outside the CDR3, the full variable domain is DTGVSQNPRHKITKRGQNVTFRCDPISEHNRLYWYRQTLGQGPEFLTYFQNEAQLEKSRLLSDRFSAERPKGSFSTLEIQRTEQGDSAMYLCASSLGELINQPQHFGDGTRLSIL.

The chain uses TRBV4-1 and TRBJ2-6; D remains ambiguous. Per germline, CDR1 MGHRA and CDR2 YSYEKL. The CDR3 runs to 13 residues. Trimming removed 4 bases at V and 2 bases at J, with 3 bases between. This chain's CDR3 is CASSPAGANVLTF. The CDR3 nucleotides read TGCGCCAGCAGCCCCGCTGGGGCCAACGTCCTGACTTTC.

The chain employs TRBV6-5 and TRBJ2-7, with 8 bases identical to TRBD2. Germline CDR1 and CDR2: MNHEY and SVGAGI. The junction had 4 bases not matched to a gene; V was cut back by 0 bases and J by 3 bases. This CDR3 is 15 amino acids long. Written as DNA, the CDR3 is TGTGCCAGCAGTTACTCCCGGGAGGGGTTCTACGAGCAGTACTTC. Its translation: CASSYSREGFYEQYF.

The CDR3 DNA is TGTGCCAGCAAGGCTAGCTCCCTTGAGACCCAGTACTTC. Amino acid sequence: CASKASSLETQYF. The chain joins TRBV2 to TRBJ2-5; D possibly corresponds to TRBD2 (5 bases). V lost 7 bases and J 5 bases, leaving 14 bases between the germline ends. The CDR3 is 13 residues long. From germline, CDR1 is SNHLY and CDR2 FYNNEI.

This clone was observed a single time. The rearrangement joins TRBV30 to TRBJ1-2; perhaps TRBD1 as D (6 bases). The V end lost 2 bases, the J end lost 5 bases, and 18 bases lay between the germline ends. Germline V gives CDR1 GTSNPN, CDR2 SVGIG (reference sequence). CDR3 size: 15 residues. This CDR3 reads CAWSPRRGVVYGYTF. CDR3 in DNA: TGTGCCTGGAGTCCTCGCAGGGGAGTGGTGTATGGCTACACCTTC.

The genes are TRBV6-6 and TRBJ1-5; 7 bases agree with TRBD1. Trimming removed 10 bases from V and 6 bases from J; junction bases left unmatched: 9. This CDR3 region has 13 residues. The germline V gene has CDR1 MNHNY and CDR2 SVGAGI (reference sequence). As DNA, the CDR3 is TGTGCCACCGTAACAGGGGCAGGTCAGCCCCAGCATTTT. This encodes CATVTGAGQPQHF.

J is TRBJ1-1 and V is TRBV18; D unclear. The germline CDR1 and CDR2 sequences are KGHSH and LQKENI. V dropped 2 bases and J dropped 0 bases, with 7 bases sitting between them. The CDR3 extends over 14 amino acids. CDR3: CASSPALMNTEAFF. The CDR3 DNA sequence: TGTGCCAGCTCACCAGCCCTTATGAACACTGAAGCTTTCTTT. Variable domain in full (rest from reference TRBV18 and TRBJ1-1): NAGVMQNPRHLVRRRGQEARLRCSPMKGHSHVYWYRQLPEEGLKFMVYLQKENIIDESGMPKERFSAEFPKEGPSILRIQQVVRGDSAAYFCASSPALMNTEAFFGQGTRLTVV.

J is TRBJ2-3 and V is TRBV9; 9 nucleotides align to TRBD2. From germline, CDR1 is SGDLS and CDR2 YYNGEE. Unmatched junction bases numbered 3, after V lost 0 bases and J lost 1 base. The CDR3 has 16 amino acids. Here the CDR3 reads CASSVAASGGTDTQYF. As DNA, the CDR3 is TGTGCCAGCAGCGTAGCGGCTAGCGGGGGCACAGATACGCAGTATTTT. Based on the CDR3 plus reference TRBV9 and TRBJ2-3, the full variable domain is DSGVTQTPKHLITATGQRVTLRCSPRSGDLSVYWYQQSLDQGLQFLIQYYNGEERAKGNILERFSAQQFPDLHSELNLSSLELGDSALYFCASSVAASGGTDTQYFGPGTRLTVL.

The V gene is TRBV7-6, the J gene TRBJ2-5; 7 bases fit TRBD1. V lost 3 bases, J lost 0 bases, and 13 bases stayed unmatched. The germline V gene has CDR1 SGHVS and CDR2 FNYEAQ. The CDR3 runs to 18 residues. The DNA for the CDR3 is TGTGCCAGCAGCTTGGGCAATAAACCGGGACAGAACCAAGAGACCCAGTACTTC. It translates to CASSLGNKPGQNQETQYF.

V and J are TRBV4-1 and TRBJ2-3, with a tentative D call TRBD1 (5 bases). The CDR3 has 13 residues. Trimming removed 7 bases from V and 4 bases from J, with 12 bases in between. Germline lookup yields CDR1 MGHRA and CDR2 YSYEKL. The CDR3 is CASTTTGADTQYF. As DNA, the CDR3 is TGCGCCAGCACAACTACAGGTGCAGATACGCAGTATTTT.

CDR3 nucleotides: TGTGCCATCAGTGACTCTGAGGGAACAGGGGAACATGGCAATCAGCCCCAGCATTTT. It specifies CAISDSEGTGEHGNQPQHF. V and J are TRBV10-3 and TRBJ1-5; 7 bases fit TRBD1. The CDR3 extends over 19 amino acids. V shed 3 bases, J shed 2 bases, and the junction held 16 bases outside the gene matches. Looked up from germline, CDR1 is ENHRY and CDR2 is SYGVKD.

V gene TRBV3-1 (or the pseudogene TRBV3-2) combines with J gene TRBJ1-1, with TRBD1 matching over 8 bases. J was trimmed by 11 bases and V by 1 base; bases with no gene match: 6. The CDR3 spans 13 residues. The germline V gene encodes CDR1 LGHDT and CDR2 YNNKEL (reference sequence). The CDR3 region has the DNA TGTGCCAGCAGCCAAGTGCAGGGGGCTTCGGCTTTCTTT. It encodes CASSQVQGASAFF.

The rearrangement uses TRBV19 and TRBJ1-5; TRBD1 agrees at 8 bases. J was trimmed by 0 bases and V by 7 bases; bases with no gene match: 11. This CDR3 is 17 amino acids long. CDR1 and CDR2 (germline): LNHDA, SQIVND (reference sequence). The CDR3: CASNTRQGTNSNQPQHF. The CDR3 DNA sequence: TGTGCCAGTAATACCCGACAGGGGACAAATAGCAATCAGCCCCAGCATTTT.

This rearrangement joins TRBV5-4 to TRBJ1-2, with D perhaps TRBD1 (5 bases). Looked up from germline, CDR1 is SGHNT and CDR2 is YYREEE (reference sequence). V shed 4 bases and J shed 5 bases, with 15 bases lying between them. This CDR3 is 14 amino acids long. The CDR3 protein is CASSPSTDTYGYTF. The CDR3 bases are TGTGCCAGCAGCCCCTCGACGGACACTTATGGCTACACCTTC.

As DNA, the CDR3 is TGTGCCAGCAGTCGGGGCCTCGGCACCGGGGAGCTGTTTTTT. Amino acid sequence: CASSRGLGTGELFF. This chain links TRBV2 with TRBJ2-2; D possibly uses TRBD1 or TRBD2 (5 bases each). Germline CDR1 reads SNHLY; CDR2 reads FYNNEI. V shed 5 bases and J shed 4 bases, with 11 bases lying between them. CDR3 length: 14 amino acids.